A single sample is the source of the 5 T cell receptor beta chains below, sequenced in a study of neurological immune-mediated disorders. TCRdb recomputed calls from the 5' RACE reads with MiXCR, one row per CDR3 protein. This table holds tens of thousands of distinct CDR3 sequences, roughly 4.3% found once. The time point denotes: longitudinal time-point 3. Sequencing was carried out using PBMCs. These receptors all stem from an older woman with multiple sclerosis.

This clonotype was seen many times. V gene TRBV5-1 combines with J gene TRBJ2-4; D gene ambiguous. V lost 0 bases to trimming and J lost 7 bases, with 17 bases between them. CDR3 size: 16 residues. CDR1 is SGHRS, CDR2 YFSETQ, per germline. CDR3 residues: CASSLASISGMNIQYF. Written as DNA, the CDR3 is TGCGCCAGCAGCTTGGCCTCCATCTCCGGTATGAACATTCAGTACTTC.

Worth noting for this clonotype: A read error may be the cause here, since a much bigger clone is one base away. V is TRBV12-3 or TRBV12-4 and J is TRBJ1-6; D gene uncertain. CDR3 length: 14 amino acids. The CDR3 DNA follows: TGTGCCATCAGTTTAGTGACCGGTAATTCACCCCTCCACTTT. It yields the protein CAISLVTGNSPLHF.

This clonotype occurred many times. This chain connects TRBV29-1 to TRBJ1-1; D unclear. CDR1 and CDR2 (germline): SQVTM, ANQGSEA. Trimming removed 6 bases at V and 6 bases at J, with 20 bases between. This CDR3 comprises 14 residues. CDR3: CSVQGLVTRSEAFF. The CDR3 coding sequence is TGCAGCGTCCAAGGTCTTGTGACACGATCTGAAGCTTTCTTT.

This clonotype was detected ten times or more. The chain combines TRBV5-4 with TRBJ2-3; perhaps TRBD2 as D (7 bases). Germline CDR1 SGHNT, CDR2 YYREEE (reference sequence). This CDR3 spans 16 amino acids. Deletions cut 0 bases from V and 1 base from J, with 12 bases between. CDR3: CASSLDAGARTDTQYF. The CDR3 DNA is TGTGCCAGCAGCTTGGATGCGGGGGCCCGCACAGATACGCAGTATTTT.

This clonotype was found many times. The chain is built from TRBV5-1 and TRBJ2-1; 8 nucleotides match TRBD2. Germline V CDR1 and CDR2: SGHRS, YFSETQ. This CDR3 has 16 amino acids. The junction had 11 bases not matched to a gene; V was cut back by 7 bases and J by 2 bases. CDR3 sequence reads: CASVPSGGGAYNEQFF. In nucleotides, the CDR3 is TGCGCCAGCGTCCCCAGCGGGGGCGGGGCCTACAATGAGCAGTTCTTC. The full variable domain, its missing parts supplied by reference TRBV5-1 and TRBJ2-1, is KAGVTQTPRYLIKTRGQQVTLSCSPISGHRSVSWYQQTPGQGLQFLFEYFSETQRNKGNFPGRFSGRQFSNSRSEMNVSTLELGDSALYLCASVPSGGGAYNEQFFGPGTRLTVL.